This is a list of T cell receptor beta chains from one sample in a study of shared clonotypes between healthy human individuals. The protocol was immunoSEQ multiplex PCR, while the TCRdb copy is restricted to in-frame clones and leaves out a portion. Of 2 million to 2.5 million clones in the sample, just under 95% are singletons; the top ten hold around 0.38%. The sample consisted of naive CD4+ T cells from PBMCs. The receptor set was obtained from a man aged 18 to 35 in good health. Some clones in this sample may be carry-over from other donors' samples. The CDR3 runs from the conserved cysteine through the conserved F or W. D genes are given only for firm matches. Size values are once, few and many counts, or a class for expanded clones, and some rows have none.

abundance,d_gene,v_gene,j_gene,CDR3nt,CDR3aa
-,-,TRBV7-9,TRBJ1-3,TGTGCCAGCAGCTCCCAGGGGGGAAACACCATATATTTT,CASSSQGGNTIYF
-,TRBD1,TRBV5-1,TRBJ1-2,TGCGCCAGCAGCCCGGGGACAGGGGGAACCAACTATGGCTACACCTTC,CASSPGTGGTNYGYTF
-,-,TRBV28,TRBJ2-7,TGTGCCAGCAGGAGAGGGAGCCCGGGCTACGAGCAGTACTTC,CASRRGSPGYEQYF
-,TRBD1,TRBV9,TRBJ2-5,TGTGCCAGCAGCGATTCAGGGGGAGAGACCCAGTACTTC,CASSDSGGETQYF
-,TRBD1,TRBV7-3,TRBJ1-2,TGTGCCAGCAGCTCGACAGGGACCCCGAGGGAGAATGGCTACACCTTC,CASSSTGTPRENGYTF
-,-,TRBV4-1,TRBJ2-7,TGCGCCAGCAGCCACGCGGGCAGCCCCTACGAGCAGTACTTC,CASSHAGSPYEQYF
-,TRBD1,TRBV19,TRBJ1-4,TGTGCCAGTAGTTCAAAGCCGGGACAGGGTCGGGAAAAACTGTTTTTT,CASSSKPGQGREKLFF
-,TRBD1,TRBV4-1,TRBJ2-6,TGCGCCAGCAGCTCCCGACAGGGGGCTGGGGCCAACGTCCTGACTTTC,CASSSRQGAGANVLTF
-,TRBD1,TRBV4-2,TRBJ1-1,TGTGCCAGCAGCCTGGGACAGGGGACGGAGATGAACACTGAAGCTTTCTTT,CASSLGQGTEMNTEAFF
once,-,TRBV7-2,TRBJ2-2,TGTGCCAGCAGCTTTTCGGGGAATGACGGGGAGCTGTTTTTT,CASSFSGNDGELFF
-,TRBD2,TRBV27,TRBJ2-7,TGTGCCAGCAGCGGGACTAGGGGCTACCACGAGCAGTACTTC,CASSGTRGYHEQYF
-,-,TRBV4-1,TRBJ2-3,TGCGCCAGCAGCCTAACCTCCGAGGACACGCAGTATTTT,CASSLTSEDTQYF
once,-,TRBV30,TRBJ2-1,TGTGCCTGGAGTGTAGCCCGGGATGGGACCTACAATGAGCAGTTCTTC,CAWSVARDGTYNEQFF
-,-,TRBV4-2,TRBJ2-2,TGTGCCAGCAGCCCCCTCAGGCAGGACACCGGGGAGCTGTTTTTT,CASSPLRQDTGELFF
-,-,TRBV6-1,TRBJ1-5,TGTGCCAGCAGGGCAAGGAATCAGCCCCAGCATTTT,CASRARNQPQHF
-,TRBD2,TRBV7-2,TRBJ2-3,TGTGCCAGCAGCCCGGGACTAGCGGGGAGCACAGATACGCAGTATTTT,CASSPGLAGSTDTQYF
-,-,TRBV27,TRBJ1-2,TGTGCCAGCAGTTCAAGCGGGGCCCCCAACTATGGCTACACCTTC,CASSSSGAPNYGYTF
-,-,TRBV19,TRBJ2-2,TGTGCCAGTAGTTCGGCGGGACGGACAAACACCGGGGAGCTGTTTTTT,CASSSAGRTNTGELFF
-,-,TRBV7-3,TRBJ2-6,TGTGCCAGCAGCCCGTCCTCTGGGGCCAACGTCCTGACTTTC,CASSPSSGANVLTF
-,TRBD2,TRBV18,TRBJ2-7,TGTGCCAGCTCACCAAGAACTATACTAGCGGGAGTTTACGAGCAGTACTTC,CASSPRTILAGVYEQYF
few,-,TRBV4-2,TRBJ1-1,TGTGCCAGCAGCCAAGGTCGAGCAAAAGTAGGTGAAGCTTTCTTT,CASSQGRAKVGEAFF
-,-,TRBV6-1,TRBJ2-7,TGTGCCAGCACTCCCGGACCCGCCTCCTACGAGCAGTACTTC,CASTPGPASYEQYF
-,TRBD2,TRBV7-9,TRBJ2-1,TGTGCCAGCAGCCCCGGACGCGGGGGGGGGCATGAGCAGTTCTTC,CASSPGRGGGHEQFF
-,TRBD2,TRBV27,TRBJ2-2,TGTGCCAGCAGCCGAAGGGGACTAGCGGGAGGGGGAGCTAACACCGGGGAGCTGTTTTTT,CASSRRGLAGGGANTGELFF
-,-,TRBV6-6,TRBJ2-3,TGTGCCAGCAGTTACAGAACGGTTGGAGATACGCAGTATTTT,CASSYRTVGDTQYF
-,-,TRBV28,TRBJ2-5,TGTGCCAGCAGTTCACTAGCTGAGACCCAGTACTTC,CASSSLAETQYF
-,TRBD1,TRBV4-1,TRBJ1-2,TGCGCCAGCAGCCGGGGCCTGCGGACAGGGGTCTATGGCTACACCTTC,CASSRGLRTGVYGYTF
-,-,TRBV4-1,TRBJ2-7,TGCGCCAGCAGCCCTCTACAGGGTTCCTACGAGCAGTACTTC,CASSPLQGSYEQYF
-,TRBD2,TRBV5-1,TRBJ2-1,TGCGCCAGCAGCCCCCCGGTTAGCGGGAGGAGCGGGGTGCAGTTCTTC,CASSPPVSGRSGVQFF
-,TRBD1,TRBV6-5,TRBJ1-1,TGTGCCAGCAGTTGGAGAACAGGGGGCGAAGCTTTCTTT,CASSWRTGGEAFF
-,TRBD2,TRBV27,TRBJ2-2,TGTGCCAGCAGTTCAAGACTAGCGGGAGGGGTCACCGGGGAGCTGTTTTTT,CASSSRLAGGVTGELFF
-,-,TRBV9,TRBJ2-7,TGTGCCAGCAGCGTAGAGGCAGTCCCCTACGAGCAGTACTTC,CASSVEAVPYEQYF
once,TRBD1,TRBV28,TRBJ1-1,TGTGCCAGCAGTGTCCCGGGACAGGGGTTGCGGGCTTTCTTT,CASSVPGQGLRAFF
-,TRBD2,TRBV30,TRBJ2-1,TGTGCCTGGAGAGGGACTAGCGGGAGGGTTTGGGATGAGCAGTTCTTC,CAWRGTSGRVWDEQFF
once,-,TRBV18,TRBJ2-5,TGTGCCAGCTCACCAGATCCAAGGGTCCGGGAGACCCAGTACTTC,CASSPDPRVRETQYF
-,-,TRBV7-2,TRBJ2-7,TGTGCCAGCAGCTTAGCTGTGGGACTGGCCTACGAGCAGTACTTC,CASSLAVGLAYEQYF
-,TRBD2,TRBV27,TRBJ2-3,TGTGCCAGCAGCGCTAGCGGGAGGTCAGATACGCAGTATTTT,CASSASGRSDTQYF
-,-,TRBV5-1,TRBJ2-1,TGCGCCAGCAGCTTGGACACGCTCTCCTACAATGAGCAGTTCTTC,CASSLDTLSYNEQFF
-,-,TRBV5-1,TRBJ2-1,TGCGCCAGCACAGGGTCCTCCTACAATGAGCAGTTCTTC,CASTGSSYNEQFF
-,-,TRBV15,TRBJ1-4,TGTGCCACCAGCAGACTATCCGGGGGGTTAGGGGAAAAACTGTTTTTT,CATSRLSGGLGEKLFF
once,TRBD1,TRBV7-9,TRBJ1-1,TGTGCCAGCAGCCCGACAGGGCCGGGCACTGAAGCTTTCTTT,CASSPTGPGTEAFF
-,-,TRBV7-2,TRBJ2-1,TGTGCCAGCAGCTTAGCGCGCGGCAATGAGCAGTTCTTC,CASSLARGNEQFF
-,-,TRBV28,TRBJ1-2,TGTGCCAGCAGTTTATCGGTATTCGGGGGGGTAAACTATGGCTACACCTTC,CASSLSVFGGVNYGYTF
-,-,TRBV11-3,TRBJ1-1,TGTGCCAGCAGCTTTGATTTTAACACTGAAGCTTTCTTT,CASSFDFNTEAFF
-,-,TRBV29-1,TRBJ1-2,TGCAGCGTGGAGGAGGCTTCCGGCTACACCTTC,CSVEEASGYTF
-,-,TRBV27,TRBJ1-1,TGTGCCTACTACTGGGGGCTACAAGCTTTCTTT,CAYYWGLQAFF
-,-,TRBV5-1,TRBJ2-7,TGCGCCAGCAGTTTCTCTGGTGATTACGAGCAGTACTTC,CASSFSGDYEQYF
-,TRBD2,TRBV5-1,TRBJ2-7,TGCGCCAGCAGCTCGGGAGCGGGAGGGAGCTCCTACGAGCAGTACTTC,CASSSGAGGSSYEQYF
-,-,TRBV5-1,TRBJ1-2,TGCGCCAGCAGCCCTACAACAGGGAACTATGGCTACACCTTC,CASSPTTGNYGYTF
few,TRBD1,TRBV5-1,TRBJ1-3,TGCGCCAGCAGCTTGGACGCCGGGACAGGGGGAAACACCATATATTTT,CASSLDAGTGGNTIYF
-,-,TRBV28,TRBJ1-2,TGTGCCAGCAGTTTCAGGGTCTATGGCTACACCTTC,CASSFRVYGYTF
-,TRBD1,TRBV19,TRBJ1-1,TGTGCCAGTAGTATGACAGGGGGCTTGAGCACTGAAGCTTTCTTT,CASSMTGGLSTEAFF